The rows below give T cell receptor beta chains drawn from one sample of a study of vaccination and CD4 T cells after COVID-19. Using its own MiXCR run on the PCR reads, TCRdb lists one record per CDR3 protein. The repertoire holds thousands of distinct CDR3 sequences, with more than 45% as singletons. No antigens are known for them. Sequencing was done on a sample of CD4+ T cells from blood, cultured in vitro. Receptors were obtained from a human donor who had recovered from COVID-19. CDR3s include the opening cysteine and the closing phenylalanine or tryptophan. The order of the fields is V gene, clone size, J gene, D gene, CDR3 DNA, CDR3 protein. D genes are given only for firm matches. A row's size may be missing; if present it is once, few, many or a size class.

v_gene: TRBV20-1; abundance: -; j_gene: TRBJ2-1; d_gene: TRBD2; CDR3nt: TGCAGTGCTAGAGGGCTAGCGGCTACGGGCGAGCAGTTCTTC; CDR3aa: CSARGLAATGEQFF
v_gene: TRBV7-2; abundance: -; j_gene: TRBJ2-5; d_gene: -; CDR3nt: TGTGCCAGCAGCAATGGCGGGGAGACCCAGTACTTC; CDR3aa: CASSNGGETQYF
v_gene: TRBV2; abundance: once; j_gene: TRBJ2-1; d_gene: TRBD2; CDR3nt: TGTGCCAGCAAGCCCCAACTAGCGAACTTTGAGCAGTTCTTC; CDR3aa: CASKPQLANFEQFF
v_gene: TRBV28; abundance: -; j_gene: TRBJ1-5; d_gene: -; CDR3nt: TGTGCCAGTCAAGGGAATCAGCCCCAGCATTTT; CDR3aa: CASQGNQPQHF
v_gene: TRBV10-3; abundance: -; j_gene: TRBJ1-4; d_gene: -; CDR3nt: TGTGCCATCAGTGCTGACAGAATTAATGAAAAACTGTTTTTT; CDR3aa: CAISADRINEKLFF
v_gene: TRBV15; abundance: few; j_gene: TRBJ2-7; d_gene: -; CDR3nt: TGTGCCACCAGCACTGTTACGGAGACCCTTTACTACGAGCAGTACTTC; CDR3aa: CATSTVTETLYYEQYF
v_gene: TRBV19; abundance: -; j_gene: TRBJ1-2; d_gene: TRBD1; CDR3nt: TGTGCCAGTAGTACACTCCAGGGGGTACTATTCTATGGCTACACCTTC; CDR3aa: CASSTLQGVLFYGYTF
v_gene: TRBV20-1; abundance: -; j_gene: TRBJ2-7; d_gene: TRBD2; CDR3nt: TGCAGTGCTAGAGTACCACTAGCGGGGGGGTCTCTGGGGTACGAGCAGTACTTC; CDR3aa: CSARVPLAGGSLGYEQYF
v_gene: TRBV4-2; abundance: -; j_gene: TRBJ2-1; d_gene: TRBD2; CDR3nt: TGTGCCAGCAGCCATTCCCAGCGGGAAAGCAATGAGCAGTTCTTC; CDR3aa: CASSHSQRESNEQFF
v_gene: TRBV7-9; abundance: -; j_gene: TRBJ1-1; d_gene: -; CDR3nt: TGTGCCAGCAGTTCACAGGGAGGGAGCACTGAAGCTTTCTTT; CDR3aa: CASSSQGGSTEAFF